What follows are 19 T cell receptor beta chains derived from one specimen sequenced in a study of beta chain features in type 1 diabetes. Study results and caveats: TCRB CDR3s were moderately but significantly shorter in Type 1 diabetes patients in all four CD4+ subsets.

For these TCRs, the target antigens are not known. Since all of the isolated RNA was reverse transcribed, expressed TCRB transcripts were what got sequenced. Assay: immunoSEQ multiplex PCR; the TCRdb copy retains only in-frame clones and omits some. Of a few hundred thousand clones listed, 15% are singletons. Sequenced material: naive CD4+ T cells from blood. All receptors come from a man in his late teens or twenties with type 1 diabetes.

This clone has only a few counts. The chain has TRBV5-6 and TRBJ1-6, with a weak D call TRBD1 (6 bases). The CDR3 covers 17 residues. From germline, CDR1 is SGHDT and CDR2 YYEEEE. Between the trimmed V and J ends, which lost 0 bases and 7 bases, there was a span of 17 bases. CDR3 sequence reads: CASSLVRSGGWNSPLHF. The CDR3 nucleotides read TGTGCCAGCAGCTTGGTTCGGTCTGGGGGCTGGAATTCACCCCTCCACTTT.

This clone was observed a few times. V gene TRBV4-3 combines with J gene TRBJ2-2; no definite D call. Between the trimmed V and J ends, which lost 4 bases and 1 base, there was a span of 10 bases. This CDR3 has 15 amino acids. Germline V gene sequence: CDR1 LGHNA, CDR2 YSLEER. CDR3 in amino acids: CASSRGLVNTGELFF. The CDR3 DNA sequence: TGCGCCAGCAGCCGAGGTCTGGTGAACACCGGGGAGCTGTTTTTT.

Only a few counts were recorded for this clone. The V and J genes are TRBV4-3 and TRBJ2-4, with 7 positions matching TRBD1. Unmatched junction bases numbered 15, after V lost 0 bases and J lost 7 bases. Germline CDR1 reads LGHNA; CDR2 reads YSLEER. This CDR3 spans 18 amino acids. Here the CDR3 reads CASSQDLRRRQGGNIQYF. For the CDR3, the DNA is TGCGCCAGCAGCCAAGACTTGCGTAGGAGACAGGGCGGGAACATTCAGTACTTC.

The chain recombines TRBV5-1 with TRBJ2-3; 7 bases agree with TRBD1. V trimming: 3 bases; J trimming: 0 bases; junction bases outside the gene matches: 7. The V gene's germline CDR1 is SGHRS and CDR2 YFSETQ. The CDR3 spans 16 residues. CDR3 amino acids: CASSWGTVPSTDTQYF. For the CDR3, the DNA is TGCGCCAGCAGCTGGGGGACAGTACCTAGCACAGATACGCAGTATTTT.

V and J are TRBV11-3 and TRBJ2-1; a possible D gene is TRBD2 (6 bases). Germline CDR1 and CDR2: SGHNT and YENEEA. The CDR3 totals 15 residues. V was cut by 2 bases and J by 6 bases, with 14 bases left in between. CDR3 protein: CASSLRWEVANEQFF. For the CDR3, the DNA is TGTGCCAGCAGCTTAAGGTGGGAGGTTGCCAATGAGCAGTTCTTC.

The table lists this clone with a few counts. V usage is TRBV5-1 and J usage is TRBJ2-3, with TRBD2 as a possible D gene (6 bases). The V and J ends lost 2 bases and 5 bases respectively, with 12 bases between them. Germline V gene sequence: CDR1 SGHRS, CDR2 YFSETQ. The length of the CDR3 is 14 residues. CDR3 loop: CASSFWRGGDTQYF. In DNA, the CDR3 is TGCGCCAGCAGCTTTTGGAGGGGTGGAGATACGCAGTATTTT. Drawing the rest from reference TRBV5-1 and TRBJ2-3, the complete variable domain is KAGVTQTPRYLIKTRGQQVTLSCSPISGHRSVSWYQQTPGQGLQFLFEYFSETQRNKGNFPGRFSGRQFSNSRSEMNVSTLELGDSALYLCASSFWRGGDTQYFGPGTRLTVL.

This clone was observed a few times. As DNA, the CDR3 is TGTGCCAGCAGTATACAGGGGGGGCAGTACTTC. Translating it yields CASSIQGGQYF. The genes are TRBV6-6 and TRBJ2-7; TRBD1 agrees at 8 bases. Unmatched junction bases numbered 3, after V lost 5 bases and J lost 9 bases. CDR1 and CDR2 (germline): MNHNY, SVGAGI (reference sequence). The CDR3 spans 11 residues.

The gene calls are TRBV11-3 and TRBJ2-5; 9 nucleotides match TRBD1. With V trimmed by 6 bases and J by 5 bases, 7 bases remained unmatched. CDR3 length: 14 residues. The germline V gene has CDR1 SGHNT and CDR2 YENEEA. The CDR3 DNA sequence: TGTGCCAGCAGTACAGGGGGCGATTCGGAGACCCAGTACTTC. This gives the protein CASSTGGDSETQYF.

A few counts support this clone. CDR3 sequence: CASSPQREGRTQYF. CDR3 nucleotide sequence: TGTGCCAGCTCACCCCAACGGGAGGGCCGGACCCAGTACTTC. The J gene is TRBJ2-5, the V gene TRBV18; TRBD2 matches 8 bases. CDR1 and CDR2 from the germline V gene are KGHSH and LQKENI. The CDR3 is made up of 14 amino acids. Germline trimming cut 3 bases from V and 7 bases from J; bases unmatched to any gene: 7. Full variable domain (remainder filled in from reference TRBV18 and TRBJ2-5): NAGVMQNPRHLVRRRGQEARLRCSPMKGHSHVYWYRQLPEEGLKFMVYLQKENIIDESGMPKERFSAEFPKEGPSILRIQQVVRGDSAAYFCASSPQREGRTQYFGPGTRLLVL.

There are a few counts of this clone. CDR3 residues: CASSIARGGRYGTQPQHF. The CDR3, as DNA: TGTGCCAGTAGTATAGCTCGGGGGGGCAGGTATGGGACTCAGCCCCAGCATTTT. The chain carries TRBV19 and TRBJ1-5, with D maybe TRBD1 (6 bases). The germline V gene encodes CDR1 LNHDA and CDR2 SQIVND (reference sequence). This CDR3 is 18 amino acids long. Trimming shortened V by 1 base and J by 6 bases, and 22 bases separated the two germline ends.

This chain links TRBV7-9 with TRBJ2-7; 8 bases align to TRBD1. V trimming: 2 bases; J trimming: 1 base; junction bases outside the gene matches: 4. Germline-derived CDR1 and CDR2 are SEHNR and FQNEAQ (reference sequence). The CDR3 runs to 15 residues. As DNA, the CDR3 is TGTGCCAGCAGCTTAAGACAGGGGAGTTCCTACGAGCAGTACTTC. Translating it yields CASSLRQGSSYEQYF.

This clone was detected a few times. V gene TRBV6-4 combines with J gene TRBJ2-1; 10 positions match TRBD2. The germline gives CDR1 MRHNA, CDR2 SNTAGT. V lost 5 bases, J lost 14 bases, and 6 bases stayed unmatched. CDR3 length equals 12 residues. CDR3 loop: CASSSTSGNKFF. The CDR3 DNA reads TGTGCCAGCAGTTCCACTAGCGGGAATAAGTTCTTC.

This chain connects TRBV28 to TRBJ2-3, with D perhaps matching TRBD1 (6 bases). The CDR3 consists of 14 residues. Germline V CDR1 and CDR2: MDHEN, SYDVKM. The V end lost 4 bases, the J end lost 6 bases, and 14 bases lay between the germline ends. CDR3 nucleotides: TGTGCCAGCAGTTCGACAGGTATATCGGATACGCAGTATTTT. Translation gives CASSSTGISDTQYF.

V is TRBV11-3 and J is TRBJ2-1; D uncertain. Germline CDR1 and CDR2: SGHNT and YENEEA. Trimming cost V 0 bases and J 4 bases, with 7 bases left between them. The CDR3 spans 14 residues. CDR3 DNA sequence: TGTGCCAGCAGCTTAGATCGGAGATACAATGAGCAGTTCTTC. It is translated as CASSLDRRYNEQFF. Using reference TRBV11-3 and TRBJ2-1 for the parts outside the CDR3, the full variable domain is EAGVVQSPRYKIIEKKQPVAFWCNPISGHNTLYWYLQNLGQGPELLIRYENEEAVDDSQLPKDRFSAERLKGVDSTLKIQPAELGDSAVYLCASSLDRRYNEQFFGPGTRLTVL.

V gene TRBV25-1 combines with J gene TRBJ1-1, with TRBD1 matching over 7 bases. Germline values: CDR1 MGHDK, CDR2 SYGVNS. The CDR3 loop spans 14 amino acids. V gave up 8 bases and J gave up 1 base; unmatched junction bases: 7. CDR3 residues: CASGSAGGNTEAFF. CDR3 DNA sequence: TGTGCCAGCGGCTCGGCAGGGGGGAACACTGAAGCTTTCTTT.

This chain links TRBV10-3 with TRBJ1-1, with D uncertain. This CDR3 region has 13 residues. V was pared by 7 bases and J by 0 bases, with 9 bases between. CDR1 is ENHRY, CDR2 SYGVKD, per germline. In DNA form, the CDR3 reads TGTGCCATCAAGGCGGATATGAACACTGAAGCTTTCTTT. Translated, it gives CAIKADMNTEAFF.

Written as DNA, the CDR3 is TGTGCCAGCAGTCCCCCATCCACAGATACGCAGTATTTT. Its protein product is CASSPPSTDTQYF. The chain links TRBV28 to TRBJ2-3; the D is unclear. Per the germline V gene, CDR1 is MDHEN and CDR2 is SYDVKM. V shed 5 bases and J shed 2 bases, with 8 bases lying between them. The CDR3 contains 13 residues.

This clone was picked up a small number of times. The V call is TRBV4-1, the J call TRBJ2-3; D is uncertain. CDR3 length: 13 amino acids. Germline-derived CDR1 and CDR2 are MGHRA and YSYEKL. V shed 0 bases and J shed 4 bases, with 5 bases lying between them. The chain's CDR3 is CASSQDPADTQYF. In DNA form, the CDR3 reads TGCGCCAGCAGCCAAGATCCCGCAGATACGCAGTATTTT.

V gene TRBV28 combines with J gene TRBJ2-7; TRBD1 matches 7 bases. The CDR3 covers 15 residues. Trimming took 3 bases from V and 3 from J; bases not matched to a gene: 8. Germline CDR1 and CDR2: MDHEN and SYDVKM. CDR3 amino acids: CASSFLGDRDYEQYF. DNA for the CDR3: TGTGCCAGCAGTTTTCTGGGGGACAGAGACTACGAGCAGTACTTC.